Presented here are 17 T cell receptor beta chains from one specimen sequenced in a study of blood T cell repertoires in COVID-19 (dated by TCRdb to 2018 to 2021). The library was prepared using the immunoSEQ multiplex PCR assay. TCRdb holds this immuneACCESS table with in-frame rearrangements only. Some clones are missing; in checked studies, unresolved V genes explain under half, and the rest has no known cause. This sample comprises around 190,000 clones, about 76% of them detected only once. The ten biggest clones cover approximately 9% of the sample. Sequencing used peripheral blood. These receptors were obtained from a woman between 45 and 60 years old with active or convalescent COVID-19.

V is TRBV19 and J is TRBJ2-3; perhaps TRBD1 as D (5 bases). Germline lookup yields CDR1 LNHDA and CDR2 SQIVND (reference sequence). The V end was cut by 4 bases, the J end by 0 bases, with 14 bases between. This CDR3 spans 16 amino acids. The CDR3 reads CASSKGAETSTDTQYF. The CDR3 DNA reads TGTGCCAGTAGTAAAGGGGCGGAAACTAGCACAGATACGCAGTATTTT.

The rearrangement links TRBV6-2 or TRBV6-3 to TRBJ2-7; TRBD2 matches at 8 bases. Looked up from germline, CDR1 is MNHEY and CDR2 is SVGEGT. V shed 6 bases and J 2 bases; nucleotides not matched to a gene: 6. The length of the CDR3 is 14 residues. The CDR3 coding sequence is TGTGCCAGCAGCCTTCTAGCGGGCCCCTACGAGCAGTACTTC. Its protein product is CASSLLAGPYEQYF.

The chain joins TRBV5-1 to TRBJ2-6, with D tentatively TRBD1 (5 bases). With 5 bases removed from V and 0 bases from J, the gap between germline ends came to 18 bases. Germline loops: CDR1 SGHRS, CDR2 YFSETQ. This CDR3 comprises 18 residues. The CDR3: CASSSFAGIGSGANVLTF. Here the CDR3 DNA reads TGCGCCAGCAGTTCGTTTGCAGGGATCGGCTCTGGGGCCAACGTCCTGACTTTC.

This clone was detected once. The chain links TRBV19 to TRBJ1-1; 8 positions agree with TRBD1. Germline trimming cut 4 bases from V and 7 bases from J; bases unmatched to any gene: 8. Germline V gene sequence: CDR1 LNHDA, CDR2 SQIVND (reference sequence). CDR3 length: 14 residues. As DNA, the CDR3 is TGTGCCAGTAGTAGTGGCAGGGGGCAGGTTGAAGCTTTCTTT. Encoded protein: CASSSGRGQVEAFF. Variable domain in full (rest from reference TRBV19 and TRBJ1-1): DGGITQSPKYLFRKEGQNVTLSCEQNLNHDAMYWYRQDPGQGLRLIYYSQIVNDFQKGDIAEGYSVSREKKESFPLTVTSAQKNPTAFYLCASSSGRGQVEAFFGQGTRLTVV.

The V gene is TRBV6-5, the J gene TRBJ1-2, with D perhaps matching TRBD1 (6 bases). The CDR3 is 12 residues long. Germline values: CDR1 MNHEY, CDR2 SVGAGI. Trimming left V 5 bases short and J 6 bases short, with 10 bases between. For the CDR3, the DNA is TGTGCCAGCAGTCAGGGGAGAAATGGCTACACCTTC. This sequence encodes CASSQGRNGYTF.

CDR3 nucleotides: TGTGCCATCAGTGAGTCAATAGACTCTGGAAACACCATATATTTT. It translates to CAISESIDSGNTIYF. This rearrangement joins TRBV10-3 to TRBJ1-3; D remains ambiguous. The CDR3 sequence is 15 residues long. The germline V and J ends were trimmed by 0 bases and 0 bases, with 6 bases remaining between them. CDR1 is ENHRY, CDR2 SYGVKD, per germline.

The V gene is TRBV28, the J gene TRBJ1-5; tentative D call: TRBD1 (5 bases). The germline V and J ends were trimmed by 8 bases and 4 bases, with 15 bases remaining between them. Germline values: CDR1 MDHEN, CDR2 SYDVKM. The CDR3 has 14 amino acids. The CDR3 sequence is CASLTGTSNQPQHF. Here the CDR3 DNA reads TGTGCCAGCCTTACGGGGACTTCTAATCAGCCCCAGCATTTT. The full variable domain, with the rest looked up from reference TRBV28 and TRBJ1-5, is DVKVTQSSRYLVKRTGEKVFLECVQDMDHENMFWYRQDPGLGLRLIYFSYDVKMKEKGDIPEGYSVSREKKERFSLILESASTNQTSMYLCASLTGTSNQPQHFGDGTRLSIL.

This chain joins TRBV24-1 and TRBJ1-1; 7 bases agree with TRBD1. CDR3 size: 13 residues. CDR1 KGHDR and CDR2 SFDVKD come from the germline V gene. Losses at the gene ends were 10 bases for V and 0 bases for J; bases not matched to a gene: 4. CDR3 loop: CATAGTVNTEAFF. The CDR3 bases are TGTGCCACAGCCGGGACAGTGAACACTGAAGCTTTCTTT.

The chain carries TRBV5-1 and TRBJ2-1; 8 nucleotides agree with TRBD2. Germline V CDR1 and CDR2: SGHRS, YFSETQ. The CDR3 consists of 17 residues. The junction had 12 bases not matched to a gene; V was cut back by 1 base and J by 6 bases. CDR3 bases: TGCGCCAGCAGCTTGTCCACCTTAAGCGGGAGTGGCAATGAGCAGTTCTTC. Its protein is CASSLSTLSGSGNEQFF. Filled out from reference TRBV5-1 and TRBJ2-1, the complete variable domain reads KAGVTQTPRYLIKTRGQQVTLSCSPISGHRSVSWYQQTPGQGLQFLFEYFSETQRNKGNFPGRFSGRQFSNSRSEMNVSTLELGDSALYLCASSLSTLSGSGNEQFFGPGTRLTVL.

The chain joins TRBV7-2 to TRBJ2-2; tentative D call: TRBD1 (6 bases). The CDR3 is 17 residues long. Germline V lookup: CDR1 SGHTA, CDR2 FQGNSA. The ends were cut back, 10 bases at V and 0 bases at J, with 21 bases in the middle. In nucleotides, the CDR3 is TGTGCCACCTTACAAAACAGGGCCGGTGCGAACACCGGGGAGCTGTTTTTT. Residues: CATLQNRAGANTGELFF. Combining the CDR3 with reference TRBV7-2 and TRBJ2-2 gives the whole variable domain GAGVSQSPSNKVTEKGKDVELRCDPISGHTALYWYRQSLGQGLEFLIYFQGNSAPDKSGLPSDRFSAERTGGSVSTLTIQRTQQEDSAVYLCATLQNRAGANTGELFFGEGSRLTVL.

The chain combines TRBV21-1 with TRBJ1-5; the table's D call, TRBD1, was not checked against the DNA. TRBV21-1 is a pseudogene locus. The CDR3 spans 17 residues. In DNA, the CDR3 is TGTGCCAGCAGCATCTTCAGGACAGGGACGGCCAATCAGCCCCAGCATTTT. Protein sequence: CASSIFRTGTANQPQHF.

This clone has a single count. The CDR3 region is CASSPRGQQLYNEQFF. The CDR3 DNA is TGTGCCAGCAGCCCCAGAGGGCAGCAGCTATACAATGAGCAGTTCTTC. The chain employs TRBV9 and TRBJ2-1, with D perhaps TRBD2 (5 bases). Germline-derived CDR1 and CDR2 are SGDLS and YYNGEE. The CDR3 has 16 residues. The ends were cut back, 4 bases at V and 4 bases at J, with 18 bases in the middle.

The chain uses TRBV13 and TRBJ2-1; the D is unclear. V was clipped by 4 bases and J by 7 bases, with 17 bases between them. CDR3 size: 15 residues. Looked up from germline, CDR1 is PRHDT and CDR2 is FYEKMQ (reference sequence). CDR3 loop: CASSSFPLAQNEQFF. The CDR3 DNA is TGTGCCAGCAGCTCCTTTCCTTTGGCTCAGAATGAGCAGTTCTTC.

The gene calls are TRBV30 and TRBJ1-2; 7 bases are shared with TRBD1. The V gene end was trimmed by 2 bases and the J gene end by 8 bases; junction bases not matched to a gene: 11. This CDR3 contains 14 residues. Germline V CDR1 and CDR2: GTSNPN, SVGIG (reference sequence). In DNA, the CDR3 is TGTGCCTGGAGTCCCCTCGACAGGGCTGGGGGCTACACCTTC. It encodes CAWSPLDRAGGYTF.

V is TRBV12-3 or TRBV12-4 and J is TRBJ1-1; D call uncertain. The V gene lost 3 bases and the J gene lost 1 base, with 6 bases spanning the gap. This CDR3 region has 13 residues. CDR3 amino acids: CASSLWQNTEAFF. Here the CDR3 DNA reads TGTGCCAGCAGTTTGTGGCAGAACACTGAAGCTTTCTTT.

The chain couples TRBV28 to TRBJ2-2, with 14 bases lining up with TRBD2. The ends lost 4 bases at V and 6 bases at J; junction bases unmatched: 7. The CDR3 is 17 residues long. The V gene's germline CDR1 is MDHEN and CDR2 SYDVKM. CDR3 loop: CASSSGGLAGVAGELFF. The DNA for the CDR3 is TGTGCCAGCAGTTCCGGGGGACTAGCGGGAGTAGCCGGGGAGCTGTTTTTT.

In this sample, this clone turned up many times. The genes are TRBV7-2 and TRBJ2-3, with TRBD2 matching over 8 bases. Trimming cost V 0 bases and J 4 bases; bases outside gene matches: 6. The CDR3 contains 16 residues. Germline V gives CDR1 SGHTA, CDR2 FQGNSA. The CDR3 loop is CASSLAVAGGPDTQYF. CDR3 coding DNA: TGTGCCAGCAGCTTAGCGGTGGCGGGAGGTCCAGATACGCAGTATTTT.